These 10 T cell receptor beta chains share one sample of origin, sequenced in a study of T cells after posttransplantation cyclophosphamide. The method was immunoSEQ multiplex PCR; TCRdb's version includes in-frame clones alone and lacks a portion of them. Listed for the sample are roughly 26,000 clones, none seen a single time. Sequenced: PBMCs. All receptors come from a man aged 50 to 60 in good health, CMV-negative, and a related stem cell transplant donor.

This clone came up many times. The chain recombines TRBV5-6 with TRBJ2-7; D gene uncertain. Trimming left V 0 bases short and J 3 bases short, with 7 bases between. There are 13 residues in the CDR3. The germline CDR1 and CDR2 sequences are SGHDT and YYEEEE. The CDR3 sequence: CASSLAADYEQYF. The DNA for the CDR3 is TGTGCCAGCAGCTTGGCGGCGGACTACGAGCAGTACTTC.

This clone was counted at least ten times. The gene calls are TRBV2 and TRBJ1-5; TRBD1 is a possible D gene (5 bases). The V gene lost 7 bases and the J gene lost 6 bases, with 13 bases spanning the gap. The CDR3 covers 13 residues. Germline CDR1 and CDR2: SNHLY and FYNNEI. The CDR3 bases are TGTGCCAGCATTTTAGGGGTCGGTCAGCCCCAGCATTTT. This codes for CASILGVGQPQHF.

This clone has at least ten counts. The CDR3 DNA follows: TGTGCCAGCAGGCGGGCGGCGGGGGAGCCCCAGCATTTT. It codes for CASRRAAGEPQHF. This chain links TRBV2 with TRBJ1-5, with D perhaps matching TRBD1 (5 bases). V lost 6 bases and J 8 bases, leaving 14 bases between the germline ends. CDR1 and CDR2 from the germline V gene are SNHLY and FYNNEI. The CDR3 runs to 13 residues.

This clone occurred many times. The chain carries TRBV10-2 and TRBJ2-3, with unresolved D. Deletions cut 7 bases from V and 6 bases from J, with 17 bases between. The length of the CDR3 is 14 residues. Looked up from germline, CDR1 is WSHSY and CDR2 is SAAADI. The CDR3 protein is CASIGLASLDTQYF. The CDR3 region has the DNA TGCGCCAGCATTGGGCTTGCGAGTCTGGATACGCAGTATTTT.

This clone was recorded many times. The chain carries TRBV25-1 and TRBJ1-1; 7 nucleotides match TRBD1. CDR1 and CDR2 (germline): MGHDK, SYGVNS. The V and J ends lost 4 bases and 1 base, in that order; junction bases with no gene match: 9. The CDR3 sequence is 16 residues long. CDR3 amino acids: CASSASWGQKNTEAFF. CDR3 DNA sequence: TGTGCCAGCAGTGCCTCGTGGGGACAGAAGAACACTGAAGCTTTCTTT.

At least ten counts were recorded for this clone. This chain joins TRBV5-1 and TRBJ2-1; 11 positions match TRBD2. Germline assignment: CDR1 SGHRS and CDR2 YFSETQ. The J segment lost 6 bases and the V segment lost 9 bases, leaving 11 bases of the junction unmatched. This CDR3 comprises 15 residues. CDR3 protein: CATSLGTSGGNEQFF. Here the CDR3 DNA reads TGCGCCACTTCACTGGGGACTAGCGGTGGCAATGAGCAGTTCTTC.

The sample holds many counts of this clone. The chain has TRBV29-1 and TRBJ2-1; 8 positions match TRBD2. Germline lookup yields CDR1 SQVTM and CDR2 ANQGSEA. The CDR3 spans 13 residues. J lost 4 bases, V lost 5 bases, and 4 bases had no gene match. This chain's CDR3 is CSVYPGGYNEQFF. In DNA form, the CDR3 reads TGCAGCGTTTATCCGGGAGGGTACAATGAGCAGTTCTTC.

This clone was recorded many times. CDR3 amino acids: CASSWGDYGYTF. For the CDR3, the DNA is TGTGCCAGCAGTTGGGGGGACTATGGCTACACCTTC. The gene calls are TRBV28 and TRBJ1-2, with a possible D match to TRBD1 (5 bases). This CDR3 has 12 amino acids. With 4 bases removed from V and 3 bases from J, the gap between germline ends came to 6 bases. CDR1 and CDR2 from the germline V gene are MDHEN and SYDVKM.

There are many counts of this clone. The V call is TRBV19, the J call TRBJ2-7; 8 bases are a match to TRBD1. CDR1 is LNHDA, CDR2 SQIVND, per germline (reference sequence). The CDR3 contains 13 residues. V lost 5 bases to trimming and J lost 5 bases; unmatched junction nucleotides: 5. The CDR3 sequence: CASSSGQADEQYF. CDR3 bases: TGTGCCAGTAGTTCGGGACAGGCGGACGAGCAGTACTTC.

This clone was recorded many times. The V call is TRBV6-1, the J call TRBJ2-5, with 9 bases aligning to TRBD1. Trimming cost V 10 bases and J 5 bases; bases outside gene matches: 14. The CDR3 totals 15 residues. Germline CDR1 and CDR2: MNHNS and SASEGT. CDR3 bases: TGTGCCATTGCGGCGGGACAGGGACCCCAGGAGACCCAGTACTTC. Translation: CAIAAGQGPQETQYF.